This T cell receptor beta chain was recovered during a study of T-cell memory formation after mild COVID-19. 5'RACE, which relied on constant-segment primers, yielded TCR alpha and TCR beta cDNA libraries carrying sample barcodes and UMIs. TCRdb re-called the 5' RACE reads with MiXCR, one entry per CDR3 protein. The sample holds 470,000 or so distinct CDR3 sequences; about 19% are singletons and the top ten take 7.5% to 9.5%. General study points: There was a balanced CD4/CD8 profile in clones contracting day 15 to 85, and later expanders leaned CD4+.

This clonotype was picked up many times. Antigen unknown. This receptor was identified in an adult woman who had mild COVID-19 (a few samples of this study predate the infection). Cell type and time point are not known. Sequenced material: PBMCs or a T cell subset sorted from them (not recorded which).

The CDR3 sequence is CAIEAGTSGRAQREQFF. The CDR3 DNA reads TGTGCCATCGAAGCCGGGACTAGCGGGAGGGCCCAACGGGAGCAGTTCTTC. The chain uses TRBV24-1 and TRBJ2-1; 16 bases are shared with TRBD2. The CDR3 has 17 amino acids. Germline V gene sequence: CDR1 KGHDR, CDR2 SFDVKD. With V trimmed by 11 bases and J by 10 bases, 16 bases remained unmatched.